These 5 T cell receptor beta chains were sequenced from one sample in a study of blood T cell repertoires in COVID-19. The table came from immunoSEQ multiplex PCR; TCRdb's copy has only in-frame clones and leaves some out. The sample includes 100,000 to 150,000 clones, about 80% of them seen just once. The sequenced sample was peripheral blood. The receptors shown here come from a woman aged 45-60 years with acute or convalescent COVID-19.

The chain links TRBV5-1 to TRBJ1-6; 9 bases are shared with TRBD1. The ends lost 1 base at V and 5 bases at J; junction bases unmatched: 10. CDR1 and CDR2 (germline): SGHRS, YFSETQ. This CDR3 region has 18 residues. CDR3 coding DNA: TGCGCCAGCAGCTTGAATGGTCCAGGACAGGGGAATAATTCACCCCTCCACTTT. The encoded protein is CASSLNGPGQGNNSPLHF.

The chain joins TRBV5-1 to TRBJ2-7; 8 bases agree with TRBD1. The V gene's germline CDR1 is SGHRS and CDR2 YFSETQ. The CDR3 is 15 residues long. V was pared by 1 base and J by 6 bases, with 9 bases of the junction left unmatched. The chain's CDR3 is CASSLNGQGEGEQYF. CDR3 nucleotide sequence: TGCGCCAGCAGCTTGAACGGACAGGGAGAAGGCGAGCAGTACTTC.

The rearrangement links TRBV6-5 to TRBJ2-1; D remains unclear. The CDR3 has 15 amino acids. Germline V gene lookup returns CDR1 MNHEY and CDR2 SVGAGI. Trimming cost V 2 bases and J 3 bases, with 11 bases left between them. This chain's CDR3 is CASSYVEASYNEQFF. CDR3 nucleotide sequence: TGTGCCAGCAGTTACGTTGAGGCTAGCTACAATGAGCAGTTCTTC.

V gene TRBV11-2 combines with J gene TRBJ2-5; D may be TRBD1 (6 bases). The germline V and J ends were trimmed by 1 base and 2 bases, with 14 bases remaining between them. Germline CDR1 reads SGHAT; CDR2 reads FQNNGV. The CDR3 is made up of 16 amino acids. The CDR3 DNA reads TGTGCCAGCAGCTTAGGCCTGGGGGCTATACAAGAGACCCAGTACTTC. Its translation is CASSLGLGAIQETQYF.

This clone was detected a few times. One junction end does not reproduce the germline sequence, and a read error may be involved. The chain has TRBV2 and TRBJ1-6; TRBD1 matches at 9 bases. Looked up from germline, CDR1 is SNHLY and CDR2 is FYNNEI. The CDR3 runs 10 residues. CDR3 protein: CASRDREFLF. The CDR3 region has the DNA TGTGCCAGCCGGGACAGGGAATTTCTCTTT.